Each of the 29 T cell receptor beta chains below was sequenced from the same sample in a study of long-term antiretroviral therapy in people with HIV. Samples were assayed with immunoSEQ v3.0 at survey level. Sequenced by immunoSEQ multiplex PCR; TCRdb stores in-frame clones only, minus some. The sample includes some 21,000 clones, around 69% seen only once; the top ten take approximately 12%. Specimen: unsorted PBMCs, collected about 1.8 years before starting antiretroviral therapy. Source of these receptors: a woman aged 40 to 50 with HIV.

The rearrangement uses TRBV5-6 and TRBJ2-5, with 10 bases that match TRBD2. Trimming cost V 3 bases and J 4 bases; bases outside gene matches: 9. The germline CDR1 and CDR2 sequences are SGHDT and YYEEEE. This CDR3 comprises 16 residues. CDR3 nucleotide sequence: TGTGCCAGCAGCTCGGGAATAGCGGGGGGTGGAGAGACCCAGTACTTC. Translation: CASSSGIAGGGETQYF.

The rearrangement joins TRBV5-6 to TRBJ2-2, with D possibly matching TRBD2 (6 bases). Germline CDR1 SGHDT, CDR2 YYEEEE. The CDR3 runs 15 residues. V lost 2 bases, J lost 1 base, and 9 bases lay in between. The CDR3 sequence: CASSFRGMNTGELFF. CDR3 sequence (DNA): TGTGCCAGCAGCTTTCGGGGGATGAACACCGGGGAGCTGTTTTTT.

The chain combines TRBV29-1 with TRBJ1-1, with D maybe TRBD1 (5 bases). Trimming cost V 0 bases and J 5 bases, with 10 bases left between them. This CDR3 spans 13 amino acids. Looked up from germline, CDR1 is SQVTM and CDR2 is ANQGSEA. The CDR3 is CSVEDLRGTEAFF. In nucleotides, the CDR3 is TGCAGCGTTGAAGATCTTCGGGGGACTGAAGCTTTCTTT.

The chain couples TRBV6-6 to TRBJ1-2; 7 nucleotides agree with TRBD1. The CDR3 consists of 15 residues. Germline CDR1 MNHNY, CDR2 SVGAGI (reference sequence). Trimming at V came to 5 bases and at J to 2 bases, leaving 8 bases not matched to a gene. CDR3: CASSRTGEGNYGYTF. For the CDR3, the DNA is TGTGCCAGCAGTCGCACAGGGGAGGGAAACTATGGCTACACCTTC.

The CDR3 loop is CASSLSDREGEKLFF. CDR3 nucleotide sequence: TGCGCCAGCAGTCTGTCGGACCGGGAAGGTGAAAAACTGTTTTTT. The V and J genes are TRBV5-1 and TRBJ1-4, with no clear D. The germline V gene encodes CDR1 SGHRS and CDR2 YFSETQ. This CDR3 has 15 amino acids. V was pared by 5 bases and J by 7 bases, with 18 bases between.

The chain has TRBV7-2 and TRBJ1-1; D is unresolved. V lost 4 bases to trimming and J lost 5 bases, with 8 bases between them. Germline V CDR1 and CDR2: SGHTA, FQGNSA. This CDR3 is 12 amino acids long. CDR3 sequence: CASSSVGTEAFF. In nucleotides, the CDR3 is TGTGCCAGCAGCTCTGTGGGTACTGAAGCTTTCTTT.

This rearrangement joins TRBV6-1 to TRBJ1-1; D not resolved. CDR3 length equals 14 residues. The ends were cut back, 6 bases at V and 2 bases at J, with 13 bases in the middle. Per germline, CDR1 MNHNS and CDR2 SASEGT. CDR3 DNA: TGTGCCAGCAGCCTAGCCAGACCAAACACTGAAGCTTTCTTT. Protein sequence: CASSLARPNTEAFF.

This clone came up a few times. The CDR3 loop is CATSFGQREAFF. CDR3 in DNA: TGTGCCACGTCCTTCGGACAGAGAGAAGCTTTCTTT. The chain couples TRBV2 to TRBJ1-1; the D gene is possibly TRBD1 (6 bases). CDR1 is SNHLY, CDR2 FYNNEI, per germline. The CDR3 covers 12 residues. Between the trimmed V and J ends, which lost 10 bases and 8 bases, there was a span of 17 bases.

The J gene is TRBJ2-6, the V gene TRBV4-2, with D unclear. V lost 0 bases to trimming and J lost 2 bases, with 8 bases between them. Looked up from germline, CDR1 is LGHNA and CDR2 is YNFKEQ. CDR3 size: 16 residues. The CDR3 spells CASSQDMRTGANVLTF. The CDR3 nucleotides read TGTGCCAGCAGCCAAGATATGAGAACTGGGGCCAACGTCCTGACTTTC.

This clone has more than one count but fewer than ten. V is TRBV6-6 and J is TRBJ2-3, with 9 bases aligning to TRBD2. V gave up 9 bases and J gave up 2 bases; unmatched junction bases: 3. The CDR3 runs to 13 residues. The germline CDR1 and CDR2 sequences are MNHNY and SVGAGI (reference sequence). The CDR3, as DNA: TGTGCCAGTAGCGGGAGAGACACAGATACGCAGTATTTT. This codes for CASSGRDTDTQYF.

This chain uses TRBV2 with TRBJ2-7; 11 positions agree with TRBD1. CDR1 and CDR2 (germline): SNHLY, FYNNEI. V lost 2 bases to trimming and J lost 5 bases; unmatched junction nucleotides: 5. This CDR3 spans 15 amino acids. The CDR3 spells CASSEQGQGADEQYF. The CDR3 DNA reads TGTGCCAGCAGTGAACAAGGACAGGGGGCGGACGAGCAGTACTTC.

The chain combines TRBV5-6 with TRBJ1-1, with D perhaps matching TRBD1 (6 bases). This CDR3 contains 14 residues. Per germline, CDR1 SGHDT and CDR2 YYEEEE. V shed 1 base and J shed 4 bases, with 11 bases lying between them. Written as DNA, the CDR3 is TGTGCCAGCAGCTTGTGGACAGTCTCCACTGAAGCTTTCTTT. Encoded protein: CASSLWTVSTEAFF.

The rearrangement links TRBV9 to TRBJ2-7; D is possibly TRBD2 (6 bases). The CDR3 is made up of 17 amino acids. Germline-derived CDR1 and CDR2 are SGDLS and YYNGEE. Trimming pared 4 bases from V and 5 bases from J, leaving 25 bases between. CDR3 amino acids: CASSPVVWGGPSHEQYF. The CDR3 bases are TGTGCCAGCAGCCCTGTAGTTTGGGGAGGCCCTTCCCACGAGCAGTACTTC.

The chain links TRBV19 to TRBJ1-5; 11 bases agree with TRBD1. The V gene's germline CDR1 is LNHDA and CDR2 SQIVND (reference sequence). The CDR3 is 16 amino acids. Trimming at V came to 5 bases and at J to 5 bases, leaving 8 bases not matched to a gene. The CDR3 loop reads CASSGPGQGVDQPQHF. CDR3 coding DNA: TGTGCCAGTAGTGGACCGGGACAGGGGGTCGATCAGCCCCAGCATTTT.

Judged by abundance, this clone is medium-sized. V gene TRBV7-2 combines with J gene TRBJ2-7, with D possibly called TRBD1 or TRBD2 (5 bases each). This CDR3 contains 13 residues. The V gene lost 5 bases and the J gene lost 6 bases, with 14 bases spanning the gap. Per the germline V gene, CDR1 is SGHTA and CDR2 is FQGNSA. The CDR3 protein is CASSLGPRGEQYF. Written as DNA, the CDR3 is TGTGCCAGCAGCCTGGGACCTCGGGGCGAGCAGTACTTC.

The CDR3, as DNA: TGTGCCAGCAGCGGACACCTGAACACTGAAGCTTTCTTT. Amino acids: CASSGHLNTEAFF. The gene calls are TRBV11-3 and TRBJ1-1; maybe TRBD1 (5 bases). With 5 bases removed from V and 0 bases from J, the gap between germline ends came to 7 bases. Germline CDR1 SGHNT, CDR2 YENEEA. This CDR3 comprises 13 residues.

The chain carries TRBV2 and TRBJ2-3; no clear D gene. The germline V gene has CDR1 SNHLY and CDR2 FYNNEI. CDR3 length: 14 amino acids. V was cut by 6 bases and J by 1 base, with 11 bases left in between. As DNA, the CDR3 is TGTGCCAGCAGCCTTGGTTTTGGCACAGATACGCAGTATTTT. Translating gives CASSLGFGTDTQYF.

The chain employs TRBV19 and TRBJ2-5; possible D gene TRBD2, 6 bases. The CDR3 is 15 amino acids. V dropped 4 bases and J dropped 2 bases, with 14 bases sitting between them. Germline-derived CDR1 and CDR2 are LNHDA and SQIVND (reference sequence). The chain's CDR3 is CASSNWAEGQETQYF. The CDR3, as DNA: TGTGCCAGTAGTAATTGGGCGGAGGGGCAAGAGACCCAGTACTTC.

This clone was seen a single time. The chain recombines TRBV6-5 with TRBJ1-1, with 11 bases that match TRBD1. The CDR3 consists of 14 residues. CDR1 and CDR2 from the germline V gene are MNHEY and SVGAGI. V trimming: 5 bases; J trimming: 1 base; junction bases outside the gene matches: 0. The CDR3 sequence: CASSGQGANTEAFF. As DNA, the CDR3 is TGTGCCAGCAGTGGACAGGGGGCGAACACTGAAGCTTTCTTT.

The CDR3 sequence is CASSLGVVGSNQPQHF. CDR3 bases: TGTGCCAGCAGCTTGGGGGTAGTCGGAAGCAATCAGCCCCAGCATTTT. The chain combines TRBV5-8 with TRBJ1-5; D call uncertain. Germline loops: CDR1 SGHTS, CDR2 YDEGEE. Trimming shortened V by 0 bases and J by 1 base, and 11 bases separated the two germline ends. The CDR3 has 16 residues.

The V gene is TRBV5-6, the J gene TRBJ2-2; 9 bases map to TRBD2. J gave up 1 base and V 3 bases, and 4 bases lay outside the gene matches. This CDR3 has 16 residues. Per germline, CDR1 SGHDT and CDR2 YYEEEE. This chain's CDR3 is CASSYETSGNTGELFF. The CDR3 DNA sequence: TGTGCCAGCAGCTATGAGACTAGCGGGAACACCGGGGAGCTGTTTTTT.

The chain links TRBV5-5 to TRBJ2-7; 7 nucleotides align to TRBD1. Germline CDR1 SGHKS, CDR2 YYEKEE (reference sequence). The CDR3 is 13 residues long. V dropped 2 bases and J dropped 4; count of bases not matched to a gene: 3. The CDR3 nucleotides are TGTGCCAGCAGCTTTACAGGGGCATACGAGCAGTACTTC. This gives the protein CASSFTGAYEQYF.

The chain carries TRBV5-1 and TRBJ1-4, with TRBD1 matching over 7 bases. Germline V gives CDR1 SGHRS, CDR2 YFSETQ. This CDR3 is built from 17 residues. The V segment lost 4 bases and the J segment 2 bases; nucleotides outside the gene matches: 11. The CDR3 here is CASSPQTGIRTNEKLFF. The CDR3 DNA is TGCGCCAGCAGCCCCCAGACAGGGATCAGGACTAATGAAAAACTGTTTTTT.

V usage is TRBV5-1 and J usage is TRBJ2-5; D may match TRBD1 or TRBD2 (6 bases each). CDR3 length equals 16 residues. Trimming stripped 4 bases from V and 1 base from J, with 17 bases between. Germline V lookup: CDR1 SGHRS, CDR2 YFSETQ. The CDR3 DNA sequence: TGCGCCAGCAGCGCCCCGGAGGAGGGGGGCCAAGAGACCCAGTACTTC. It codes for CASSAPEEGGQETQYF.

The table lists this clone with a few counts. The V call is TRBV27, the J call TRBJ2-7; TRBD2 is a possible D gene (6 bases). The V gene's germline CDR1 is MNHEY and CDR2 SMNVEV (reference sequence). V dropped 2 bases and J dropped 5 bases, with 13 bases sitting between them. This CDR3 spans 14 amino acids. The CDR3, as DNA: TGTGCCAGCAGTTTAGGGAGGATGGACCACGAGCAGTACTTC. It codes for CASSLGRMDHEQYF.

The chain has TRBV7-6 and TRBJ1-1; D is possibly TRBD1 (6 bases). Trimming shortened V by 4 bases and J by 5 bases, and 20 bases separated the two germline ends. This CDR3 contains 16 residues. Germline CDR1 reads SGHVS; CDR2 reads FNYEAQ. CDR3 DNA: TGTGCCAGCAGCTCCGCCACGGGACGAAGGGGGACTGAAGCTTTCTTT. It is translated as CASSSATGRRGTEAFF. Supplemented by reference TRBV7-6 and TRBJ1-1, the full variable domain reads GAGVSQSPRYKVTKRGQDVALRCDPISGHVSLYWYRQALGQGPEFLTYFNYEAQQDKSGLPNDRFSAERPEGSISTLTIQRTEQRDSAMYRCASSSATGRRGTEAFFGQGTRLTVV.

CDR3 coding DNA: TGTGCCAGCAGCTTAGATTCGGCTGGCTACACCTTC. Its translation: CASSLDSAGYTF. The gene calls are TRBV7-2 and TRBJ1-2; D gene ambiguous. V lost 1 base to trimming and J lost 7 bases, with 7 bases between them. The CDR3 is 12 amino acids. In germline, CDR1 is SGHTA, CDR2 FQGNSA.

The gene calls are TRBV29-1 and TRBJ2-5, with 7 bases lining up with TRBD1. This CDR3 region has 12 residues. From germline, CDR1 is SQVTM and CDR2 ANQGSEA. Germline trimming cut 4 bases from V and 5 bases from J; bases unmatched to any gene: 4. CDR3 nucleotide sequence: TGCAGCGTTGTAGAACAGGGGGAGACCCAGTACTTC. Encoded protein: CSVVEQGETQYF.

The gene calls are TRBV6-5 and TRBJ2-3; 12 bases fit TRBD2. The CDR3 length is 15 residues. V lost 6 bases to trimming and J lost 3 bases; unmatched junction nucleotides: 4. The germline CDR1 and CDR2 sequences are MNHEY and SVGAGI. The CDR3 is CASSRLAGVTDTQYF. The CDR3 DNA follows: TGTGCCAGCAGCCGACTAGCGGGAGTTACAGATACGCAGTATTTT.